The entry below describes one T cell receptor (beta chain). This clonotype was counted between two and nine times. The target of this receptor is not known. Base qualities are not provided; no much larger clone lies one nucleotide away. The data are from a study of blood T cells in healthy people across ages (dated by TCRdb to about 2015). As for the study more broadly: In model experiments, template switching captured roughly one uniquely barcoded TCR beta cDNA molecule for every two T cells. Using deep sequencing normalized with unique cDNA molecular identifiers, the study measured how TCR beta repertoire diversity changes with age. The donors were divided into four age groups: young (average about 16 years), middle-aged (around 37), aged (62) and long-lived (about 80). To avoid experimental bias, donors of different ages were distributed randomly across sequencing lanes. Using the same blood draw, the study looked at two additional independent replicas of 1 million unique cDNA reads for two donors, one aged 18 to 29 and the other aged 80 or older. Broader findings and caveats from the paper: Donor CMV infection status was unknown, potentially confounding age-related changes in expanded clonotypes. There was a strong correlation between observed TCR beta diversity and the percentage of naive T cells measured by flow cytometry. Estimates of total diversity from one million sequenced T cells were regarded as lower bounds and underestimates. As age increased, observed TCR beta diversity per million T cells dropped in a roughly linear way, and a significant reduction was already evident by age 40. Conclusive comparison of naive and antigen-experienced compartments was prevented by the profiling of bulk unsorted PBMCs. Compared with the aged group, more naive CD4+ T cells, fewer expanded clones and increased TCR diversity were shown by the long-lived group, suggesting age selection.

Libraries were built with 5' RACE. This sample was sequenced with an Illumina HiSeq 2500. A second about 7 to 11 cycle PCR used a sample-barcoded 5' primer and a J-beta primer mix. A template-switch 5' adaptor carrying 12 random nucleotides introduced a unique molecular identifier onto each TCR beta cDNA molecule. At least 3 million CDR3-containing paired-end reads were obtained from each sample. First-strand cDNA was synthesized from all RNA with the Mint cDNA synthesis kit, primed by a TRBC-specific oligonucleotide. All cDNA was treated with uracil-DNA glycosylase and then went through a first 18-cycle PCR with the universal primers M1SS and BC2_uni_R. In the original analysis: For normalization, 1 million high-quality reads were randomly selected from each sample, with every read carrying a distinct molecular identifier. Reads with shared molecular identifiers were discarded instead of being binned into consensus sequences. MiTCR, run with a Q25 quality threshold and the strictest error-elimination algorithm, handled CDR3 identification, clonotype clustering and error correction. Lower-bound total TCR beta diversity was estimated with a nonparametric unseen species model using Euler transformation. TCRdb reprocessing: public reads trimmed at Q25 with fastp, clones called with MiXCR, in-frame beta chains kept. Rows with a matching CDR3 protein are joined into one entry that keeps the most common DNA and genes. It is TCRdb's table, rather than the study itself, that gives the V and J calls and clone size. The sample table holds more than 1,400,000 distinct CDR3 sequences, of which approximately 38% were seen once. 7% to 9.5% of the sample is in the top ten clones.

Systemically healthy Caucasian individuals from Russia, approximately 39 in total and aged about 6 to 90 years, were included as donors. Ten milliliters of peripheral blood were drawn from each donor into EDTA-treated Vacutainer tubes. Ficoll-Paque density-gradient centrifugation was used to isolate PBMCs, with at least 6.5 million per sample. Trizol reagent was used to extract total RNA from PBMCs, with at least 5 micrograms per sample. For every donor, an aliquot of PBMCs went through flow cytometry to measure the percentages of naive CD45RAhigh/CD27high T cells. CDR3 length: 14 amino acids, cysteine to phenylalanine. Left in the record is the CDR3 DNA by itself, 42 bases read in frame from the first base. V lost 3 bases and J lost 4 bases; the stretch between them is 13 bases long. CDR1 is given as SQVTM and CDR2 as ANQGSEA, both from the germline V gene.

The sequencing sample was made of blood. The V and J genes are TRBV29-1 and TRBJ2-1; the D gene identity is not certain. The origin of this receptor is a woman aged 18-35 years in good health. The DNA sequence reads TGCAGCGTTGAGGGCAGTGGCGGTTACAATGAGCAGTTCTTC. This yields the protein CSVEGSGGYNEQFF.